This T cell receptor (beta chain) was found in a study of cytomegalovirus exposure and HLA in healthy donors. About the study: From donors who were HLA-typed, an early data release held 70 million to 90 million unique TCRs. Study-wide results and limits: Several top significant clusters appeared, in a later analysis, to be linked to common viral pathogens. In a later analysis, HLA-associated beta chains showed higher expansion and lower generation probabilities than comparable chains.

This CDR3 contains 14 residues. Germline CDR1 ENHRY, CDR2 SYGVKD. Trimming removed 7 bases from V and 0 bases from J, with 10 bases in between. For this clone: The antigen is not known.

Unrecorded immune exposure was likely among donors, who were nominally healthy when sampled. The PCR had 60 Vbeta and 13 Jbeta primers. Some clones are missing from TCRdb's copy, which holds only in-frame ones; the method was immunoSEQ multiplex PCR. Of about 110,000 clones detected, approximately 84% appear once; the ten largest clones hold under 0.3%. The genes are TRBV10-3 and TRBJ1-3; D gene unclear. The sequence was collected from a middle-aged man in good health and CMV-seronegative. The sample consisted of PBMCs. CDR3 nucleotide sequence: TGTGCCATCAATAGGGAGGTCTCTGGAAACACCATATATTTT. Amino acid sequence: CAINREVSGNTIYF.